The clone carrying this T cell receptor beta chain was detected many times. What it binds is not known. Read data end 3 residues before the CDR3 end; the end is taken from the germline J gene. Each donor provided 5 to 8 ml of heparinized whole blood. The entry originates in a study of T cell clonality in common variable immunodeficiency. This table comes from immunoSEQ multiplex PCR, and its TCRdb copy is limited to in-frame clones, with some not included. Singletons are absent from the sample, which has tens of thousands of clones. CDR1 and CDR2 (germline): GTSNPN, SVGIG (reference sequence). V gave up 0 bases and J gave up 4 bases, with 9 bases separating them. The CDR3 covers 14 residues. Findings and caveats of the study: Fewer deletions and N-nucleotide insertions were reportedly seen in common variable immunodeficiency TCR beta sequences.

The source is a person aged 18 to 70 in good health. The chain is built from TRBV30 and TRBJ2-2; D gene uncertain. Input material: peripheral blood mononuclear cells. CDR3 amino acids: CAWSVPVRTGELFF. The covered CDR3 bases are TGTGCCTGGAGTGTACCGGTCCGCACCGGGGAG.